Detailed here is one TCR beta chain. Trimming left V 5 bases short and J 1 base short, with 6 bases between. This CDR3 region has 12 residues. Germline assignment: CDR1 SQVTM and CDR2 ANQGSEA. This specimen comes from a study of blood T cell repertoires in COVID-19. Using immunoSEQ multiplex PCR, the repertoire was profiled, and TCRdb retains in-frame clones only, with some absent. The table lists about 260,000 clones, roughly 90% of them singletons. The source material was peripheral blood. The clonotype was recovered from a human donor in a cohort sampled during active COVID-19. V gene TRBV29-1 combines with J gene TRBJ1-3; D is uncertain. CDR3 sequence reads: CSVTDSGNTIYF. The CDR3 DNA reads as TGCAGCGTTACAGATTCTGGAAACACCATATATTTT.